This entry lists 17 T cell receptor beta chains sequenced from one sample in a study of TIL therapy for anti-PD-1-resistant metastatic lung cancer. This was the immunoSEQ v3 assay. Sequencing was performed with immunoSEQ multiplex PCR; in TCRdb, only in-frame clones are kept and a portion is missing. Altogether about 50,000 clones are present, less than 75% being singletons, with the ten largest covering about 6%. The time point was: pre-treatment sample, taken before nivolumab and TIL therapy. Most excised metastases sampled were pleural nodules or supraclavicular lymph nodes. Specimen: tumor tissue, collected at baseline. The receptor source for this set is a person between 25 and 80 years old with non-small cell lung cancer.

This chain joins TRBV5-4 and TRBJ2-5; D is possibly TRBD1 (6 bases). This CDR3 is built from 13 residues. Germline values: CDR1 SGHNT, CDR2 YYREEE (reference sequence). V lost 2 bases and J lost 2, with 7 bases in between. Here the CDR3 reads CASSLGQQETQYF. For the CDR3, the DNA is TGTGCCAGCAGCTTAGGACAGCAAGAGACCCAGTACTTC.

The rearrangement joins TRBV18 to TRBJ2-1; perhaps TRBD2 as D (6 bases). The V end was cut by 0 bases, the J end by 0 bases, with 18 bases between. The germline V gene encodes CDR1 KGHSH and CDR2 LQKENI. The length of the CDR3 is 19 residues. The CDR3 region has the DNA TGTGCCAGCTCACCACCGCCCACTATAGCGGCGAGCTCCTACAATGAGCAGTTCTTC. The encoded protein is CASSPPPTIAASSYNEQFF.

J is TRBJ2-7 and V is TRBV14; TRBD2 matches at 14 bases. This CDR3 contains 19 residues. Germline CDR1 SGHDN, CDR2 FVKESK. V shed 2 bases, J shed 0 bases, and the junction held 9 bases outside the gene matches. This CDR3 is CASSQLGLAGGRSSYEQYF. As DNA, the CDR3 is TGTGCCAGCAGCCAACTAGGACTAGCGGGGGGCAGGAGCTCCTACGAGCAGTACTTC.

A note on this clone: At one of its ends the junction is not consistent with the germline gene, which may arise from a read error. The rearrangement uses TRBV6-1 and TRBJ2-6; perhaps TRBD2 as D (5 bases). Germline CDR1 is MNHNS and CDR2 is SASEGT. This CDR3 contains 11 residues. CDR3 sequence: CAGSGANVLTF. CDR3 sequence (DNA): TGCGCGGGCTCTGGGGCCAACGTCCTGACTTTC.

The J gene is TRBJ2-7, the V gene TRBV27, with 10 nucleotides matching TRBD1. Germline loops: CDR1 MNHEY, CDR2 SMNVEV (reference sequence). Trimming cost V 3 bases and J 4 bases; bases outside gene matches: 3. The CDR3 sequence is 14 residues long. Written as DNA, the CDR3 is TGTGCCAGCAGTTTTTGGGACAGGGGATACGAGCAGTACTTC. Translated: CASSFWDRGYEQYF.

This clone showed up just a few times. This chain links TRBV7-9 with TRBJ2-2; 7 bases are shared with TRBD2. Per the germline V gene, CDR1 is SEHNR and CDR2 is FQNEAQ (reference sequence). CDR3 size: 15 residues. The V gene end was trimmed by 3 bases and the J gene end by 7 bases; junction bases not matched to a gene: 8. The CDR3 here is CASSFLLAWGGELFF. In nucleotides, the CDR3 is TGTGCCAGCAGCTTTTTACTAGCGTGGGGCGGGGAGCTGTTTTTT.

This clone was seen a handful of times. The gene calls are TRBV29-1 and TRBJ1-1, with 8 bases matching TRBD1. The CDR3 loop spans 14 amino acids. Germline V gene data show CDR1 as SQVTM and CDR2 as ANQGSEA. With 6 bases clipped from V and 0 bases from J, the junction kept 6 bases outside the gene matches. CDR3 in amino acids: CSVAPGGVNTEAFF. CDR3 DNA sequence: TGCAGCGTGGCCCCAGGGGGCGTGAACACTGAAGCTTTCTTT.

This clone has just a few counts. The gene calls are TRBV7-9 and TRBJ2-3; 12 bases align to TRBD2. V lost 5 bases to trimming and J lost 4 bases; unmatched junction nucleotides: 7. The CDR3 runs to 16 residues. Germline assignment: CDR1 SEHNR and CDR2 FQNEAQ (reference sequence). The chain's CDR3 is CASSPRTSGISDTQYF. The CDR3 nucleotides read TGTGCCAGCAGCCCGCGGACTAGCGGGATCTCAGATACGCAGTATTTT. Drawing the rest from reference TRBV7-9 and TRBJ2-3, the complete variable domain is DTGVSQNPRHKITKRGQNVTFRCDPISEHNRLYWYRQTLGQGPEFLTYFQNEAQLEKSRLLSDRFSAERPKGSFSTLEIQRTEQGDSAMYLCASSPRTSGISDTQYFGPGTRLTVL.

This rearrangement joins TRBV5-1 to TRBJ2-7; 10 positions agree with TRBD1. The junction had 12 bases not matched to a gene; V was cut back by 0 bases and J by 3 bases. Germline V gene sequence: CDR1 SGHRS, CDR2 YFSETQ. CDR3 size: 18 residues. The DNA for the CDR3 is TGCGCCAGCAGCTTGGAGGGACAGGGGAGATTCGGTCACTACGAGCAGTACTTC. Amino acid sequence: CASSLEGQGRFGHYEQYF.

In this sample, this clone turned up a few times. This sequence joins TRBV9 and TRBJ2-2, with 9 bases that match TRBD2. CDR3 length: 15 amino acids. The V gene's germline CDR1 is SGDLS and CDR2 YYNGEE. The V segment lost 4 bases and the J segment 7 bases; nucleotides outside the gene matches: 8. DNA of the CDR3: TGTGCCAGCAGCCCCGGGACTAGCTCCGTCGGGGAGCTGTTTTTT. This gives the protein CASSPGTSSVGELFF.

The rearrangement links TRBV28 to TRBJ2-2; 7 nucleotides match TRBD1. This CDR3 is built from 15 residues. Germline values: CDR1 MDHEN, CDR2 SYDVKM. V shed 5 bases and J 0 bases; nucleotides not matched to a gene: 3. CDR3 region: CASSKDRANTGELFF. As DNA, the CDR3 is TGTGCCAGCAGTAAAGACAGGGCGAACACCGGGGAGCTGTTTTTT.

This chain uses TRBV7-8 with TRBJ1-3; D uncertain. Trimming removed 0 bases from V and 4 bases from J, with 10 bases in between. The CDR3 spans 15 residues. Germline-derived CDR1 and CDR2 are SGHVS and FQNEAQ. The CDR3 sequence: CASSLALAPGNTIYF. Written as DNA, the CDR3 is TGTGCCAGCAGCTTAGCTCTGGCGCCCGGAAACACCATATATTTT. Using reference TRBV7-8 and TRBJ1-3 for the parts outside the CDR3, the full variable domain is GAGVSQSPRYKVAKRGQDVALRCDPISGHVSLFWYQQALGQGPEFLTYFQNEAQLDKSGLPSDRFFAERPEGSVSTLKIQRTQQEDSAVYLCASSLALAPGNTIYFGEGSWLTVV.

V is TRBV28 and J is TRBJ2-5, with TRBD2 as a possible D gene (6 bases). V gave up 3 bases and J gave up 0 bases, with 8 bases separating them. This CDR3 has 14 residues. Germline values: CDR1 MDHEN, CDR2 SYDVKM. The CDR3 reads CASSLRDYQETQYF. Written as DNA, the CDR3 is TGTGCCAGCAGTTTGCGGGATTACCAAGAGACCCAGTACTTC.

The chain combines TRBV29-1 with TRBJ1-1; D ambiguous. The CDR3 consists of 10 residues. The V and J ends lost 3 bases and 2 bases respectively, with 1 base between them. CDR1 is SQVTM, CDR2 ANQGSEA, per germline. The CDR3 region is CSVDNTEAFF. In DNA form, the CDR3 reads TGCAGCGTTGACAACACTGAAGCTTTCTTT.

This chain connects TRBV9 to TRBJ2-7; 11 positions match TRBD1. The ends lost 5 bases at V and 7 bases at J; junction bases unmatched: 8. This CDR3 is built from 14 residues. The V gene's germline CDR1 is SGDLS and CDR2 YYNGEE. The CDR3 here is CASSGQGALGEQYF. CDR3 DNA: TGTGCCAGCAGTGGACAGGGGGCGCTGGGGGAGCAGTACTTC.

The CDR3 DNA follows: TGTGCCAGCAGCTCGGGGAGGCTAGTCTCCTACAATGAGCAGTTCTTC. It codes for CASSSGRLVSYNEQFF. The V gene is TRBV6-6, the J gene TRBJ2-1, with a possible D match to TRBD2 (6 bases). This CDR3 comprises 16 residues. CDR1 MNHNY and CDR2 SVGAGI come from the germline V gene (reference sequence). V lost 6 bases and J lost 0, with 15 bases in between.

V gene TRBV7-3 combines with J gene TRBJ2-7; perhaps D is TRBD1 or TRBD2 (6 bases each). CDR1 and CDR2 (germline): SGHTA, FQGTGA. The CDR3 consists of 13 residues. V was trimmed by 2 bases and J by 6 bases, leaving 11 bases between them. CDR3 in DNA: TGTGCCAGCAGCTTAGGAGGGGGACTCGAGCAGTACTTC. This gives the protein CASSLGGGLEQYF.